The 14 T cell receptor beta chains presented below share a single source sample, sequenced in a study of early T cells in non-severe SARS-CoV-2 infection. TCRdb analysed the 5' RACE reads with MiXCR anew, one entry per CDR3 protein. The data show 60,000 to 70,000 distinct CDR3 sequences, with roughly 10% seen just once and around 3.5% held by the top ten. What was sequenced was whole blood. The receptors derive from an adult who was a healthcare worker with PCR-confirmed SARS-CoV-2 infection or an uninfected control (not recorded which).

In this sample, this clonotype turned up a few times. The V gene is TRBV6-6, the J gene TRBJ2-1; possibly TRBD2 for D (6 bases). The length of the CDR3 is 17 residues. Trimming took off 0 bases at V and 0 bases at J, with 12 bases between the two ends. Looked up from germline, CDR1 is MNHNY and CDR2 is SVGAGI (reference sequence). CDR3 sequence (DNA): TGTGCCAGCAGTTACTCGGGGCTAGCGACCTCCTACAATGAGCAGTTCTTC. Encoded protein: CASSYSGLATSYNEQFF.

This clonotype was recorded many times. The chain combines TRBV20-1 with TRBJ1-2, with a possible D match to TRBD1 (5 bases). Germline lookup yields CDR1 DFQATT and CDR2 SNEGSKA (reference sequence). The V end was cut by 6 bases, the J end by 4 bases, with 12 bases between. The length of the CDR3 is 12 residues. The CDR3 region is CSAQGTRYGYTF. DNA of the CDR3: TGCAGTGCGCAAGGGACTCGCTATGGCTACACCTTC.

This clonotype came up a few times. V and J are TRBV4-1 and TRBJ2-7; no reliable D call. The germline gives CDR1 MGHRA, CDR2 YSYEKL. CDR3 length: 14 amino acids. Trimming pared 3 bases from V and 1 base from J, leaving 10 bases between. The CDR3 bases are TGCGCCAGCAGCCAGGAGCCGATATCCTACGAGCAGTACTTC. Translating gives CASSQEPISYEQYF.

This clonotype was seen repeatedly, ten times or more. This chain joins TRBV21-1 and TRBJ2-7; TRBD1 was called by the table and not checked on the DNA. TRBV21-1 is a pseudogene. CDR3 size: 14 residues. The CDR3 loop reads CASSGTGPPYEQYF. CDR3 coding DNA: TGTGCCAGCAGTGGGACAGGCCCACCCTACGAGCAGTACTTC.

The rearrangement joins TRBV5-1 to TRBJ2-6; D is undetermined. The V gene lost 7 bases and the J gene lost 1 base, with 9 bases spanning the gap. CDR1 and CDR2 from the germline V gene are SGHRS and YFSETQ. The CDR3 spans 14 residues. The CDR3 DNA reads TGCGCCAGCCGCCACGGTTCTGGGGCCAACGTCCTGACTTTC. This sequence encodes CASRHGSGANVLTF.

This clonotype turned up a few times. CDR3 sequence reads: CAISIQLAGGTDTQYF. CDR3 nucleotides: TGTGCCATCAGCATCCAACTAGCGGGAGGGACAGATACGCAGTATTTT. This chain links TRBV10-3 with TRBJ2-3; 13 positions match TRBD2. The trim removed 6 bases at V and 3 bases at J, leaving 6 bases unmatched. The CDR3 sequence is 16 residues long. Germline assignment: CDR1 ENHRY and CDR2 SYGVKD.

V usage is TRBV29-1 and J usage is TRBJ2-7; D is perhaps TRBD1 or TRBD2 (5 bases each). Germline V gene sequence: CDR1 SQVTM, CDR2 ANQGSEA. The CDR3 is made up of 14 amino acids. Trimming took 3 bases from V and 4 from J, leaving 16 bases between them. The CDR3 nucleotides read TGCAGCGTTGACCTACGGGGCGAACAATACGAGCAGTACTTC. Amino acids: CSVDLRGEQYEQYF.

A few counts support this clonotype. The genes are TRBV21-1 and TRBJ1-5; the D call in the table, TRBD1, was not verified against the DNA. TRBV21-1 is given as a pseudogene. The CDR3 is 18 amino acids. CDR3 nucleotide sequence: TGTGCCAGCAGCCCGAGGCCTGGTAAGGGGATTGTAGATCAGCCCCAGCATTTT. Amino acids: CASSPRPGKGIVDQPQHF.

This clonotype was seen many times. This chain connects TRBV7-6 to TRBJ2-1; the D is unclear. This CDR3 is built from 16 residues. V was trimmed by 1 base and J by 2 bases, leaving 12 bases between them. The germline V gene has CDR1 SGHVS and CDR2 FNYEAQ. The CDR3 DNA reads as TGTGCCAGCAGCTTAGGAAACCCACTAACCTACAATGAGCAGTTCTTC. Its protein is CASSLGNPLTYNEQFF.

This clonotype has only a few counts. This chain links TRBV30 with TRBJ1-5; D call uncertain. The germline V gene has CDR1 GTSNPN and CDR2 SVGIG (reference sequence). The CDR3 sequence is 14 residues long. With 7 bases removed from V and 1 base from J, the gap between germline ends came to 14 bases. The CDR3 nucleotides are TGTGCCTTTCAGTCGGCGGCGAGCAATCAGCCCCAGCATTTT. Protein: CAFQSAASNQPQHF.

This clonotype was picked up many times. J is TRBJ1-5 and V is TRBV6-6, with 8 bases identical to TRBD1. V dropped 8 bases and J dropped 11; count of bases not matched to a gene: 14. Per germline, CDR1 MNHNY and CDR2 SVGAGI (reference sequence). The CDR3 contains 14 residues. CDR3 nucleotide sequence: TGTGCCAGCGAGGGACAGGAGTCCCCATCGGCCCAGCATTTT. Amino acids: CASEGQESPSAQHF.

This clonotype was counted ten times or more. The chain combines TRBV9 with TRBJ2-3; D unresolved. Germline CDR1 and CDR2: SGDLS and YYNGEE. Between the trimmed V and J ends, which lost 0 bases and 3 bases, there was a span of 8 bases. The CDR3 length is 14 residues. The CDR3 region has the DNA TGTGCCAGCAGCGTAGAGGGCAGTACAGATACGCAGTATTTT. It specifies CASSVEGSTDTQYF. The whole variable domain, filled in from reference TRBV9 and TRBJ2-3, reads DSGVTQTPKHLITATGQRVTLRCSPRSGDLSVYWYQQSLDQGLQFLIQYYNGEERAKGNILERFSAQQFPDLHSELNLSSLELGDSALYFCASSVEGSTDTQYFGPGTRLTVL.

V usage is TRBV18 and J usage is TRBJ2-2; D might be TRBD2 (6 bases). V shed 3 bases and J shed 4 bases, with 15 bases lying between them. The CDR3 covers 16 residues. Germline loops: CDR1 KGHSH, CDR2 LQKENI. The CDR3 bases are TGTGCCAGCTCACCCCTTGTGGAGGGAAGCACCGGGGAGCTGTTTTTT. Its translation: CASSPLVEGSTGELFF.

This clonotype was picked up a small number of times. V and J are TRBV19 and TRBJ2-7; 9 bases are a match to TRBD1. The CDR3 loop spans 15 amino acids. The germline gives CDR1 LNHDA, CDR2 SQIVND (reference sequence). The ends lost 6 bases at V and 3 bases at J; junction bases unmatched: 9. The CDR3 region is CASRKEGTGNYEQYF. DNA of the CDR3: TGTGCCAGTAGGAAGGAGGGGACAGGGAACTACGAGCAGTACTTC.